A single T cell receptor (beta chain) is shown here with its context. Its antigen target is currently unknown. No qualities accompany the bases; no much larger clone lies one base away. Moderately to severely active disease, a Clinical Activity Score of at least 3, a NOSPECS grade of at least 4, and a duration under 3 months were present in ophthalmopathy patients. Patients with uncontrolled infections, other autoimmune diseases, pregnancy or lactation were excluded. Diagnoses were established on the basis of clinical symptoms, serum thyroxine and TRAb, thyroid ultrasound, and orbital computed tomography. PBMCs were isolated from 10 ml of fresh peripheral blood by Ficoll-Paque density gradient centrifugation. Trizol reagent was used to extract total RNA, and RNA quality was then checked on an Agilent 2100 Bioanalyzer. Amplification of TCR beta CDR3 regions was carried out from RNA transcripts. The first round of RT-PCR for the TCR CDR3 was performed with the HTBI primer set and the Qiagen OneStep RT-PCR kit. A second multiplex PCR round built the libraries, followed by size selection and purification. Sequencing of the libraries was done on an Illumina HiSeq2000 using paired-end 100 bp reads. As for how the authors treated the data: SOAPnuke was used to process the raw data, throwing out any read that contained adapters or uncalled bases, had a mean Phred below 15, or lacked an exact constant-primer or identifier match. COPE v1.2.5 was used to merge high-quality paired reads, and clonotypes were defined as unique nucleotide sequences. Clonotypes were aligned to IMGT TRBV, TRBD and TRBJ reference segments using MiTCR v1.1. Analysis was restricted to V-J combinations with a frequency above 0.0001, which covered about 99% of repertoires. A TCS score was defined as the ratio of F50 (clonal expansion) to E x V (chaos), with BLOSUM62-based TCRdist applied between CDR3 peptides within each V-J. Welch's t-statistics and random forest reduced several hundred V-J features to fewer than 15, which were used in a naive Bayes classifier (R e1071). TCRdb applied fastp at Q25 and MiXCR to the public reads, then kept only in-frame beta chains. Rows merge per CDR3 protein into single entries with the most common DNA and genes. What appears here as the V and J calls and clone size reflects TCRdb's work, not the paper's. The sample has about 640,000 distinct CDR3 sequences on record, under 25% of them singletons. The ten largest clones take up over 30% of the sample.

The source of the sample is a study of T cells in Graves' hyperthyroidism and ophthalmopathy (dated by TCRdb to between 2019 and 2020). About the study as a whole: Peripheral blood samples were taken at the time of initial diagnosis, prior to any treatment. To identify TCR V-J signatures that set the groups apart, the researchers used a discovery cohort of 100 patients, made up of roughly 40 with Graves' ophthalmopathy and some 60 with stable Graves' hyperthyroidism. Prospective prediction of ophthalmopathy was tested in an independent validation cohort consisting of roughly 19 hyperthyroidism patients and some 17 patients who later progressed to ophthalmopathy. For training and testing, the 100 or so patients in the discovery cohort were randomly divided in a 7:3 ratio. Thyroid tissue and blood T-cell repertoires from more than five Graves' hyperthyroidism patients were also compared in the study. Following sampling, methimazole starting at 30 mg daily was given to hyperthyroidism patients, and high-dose intravenous methylprednisolone was given to ophthalmopathy patients. The paper reports TCR Vbeta CDR3 sequencing of fewer than 150 peripheral blood samples: some 41 ophthalmopathy, under 80 hyperthyroidism and roughly 17 progressor patients.

Study-level results and caveats: Sample size was not statistically predetermined, and investigators were not blinded to group allocation. Most expanded thyroid clonotypes (frequency above 0.001) were also found in blood, which suggests that blood repertoires may mirror thyroid immune responses. A model built on a 13 V-J signature distinguished ophthalmopathy from stable hyperthyroidism, reaching 85% to 90% sensitivity and about 81% specificity in cross-validation and 80%/75% in testing. In validation, the model predicted progression to ophthalmopathy with approximately 71% sensitivity and 72% to 85% specificity, a median of approximately 6.7 months before onset.

The source is a man under 40 with Graves' ophthalmopathy. The specimen was blood.

The bases are TGCAGTGCTACAGGATCAGAGAGCTACGAGCAGTACTTC. The resulting protein is CSATGSESYEQYF. The V and J segments used are TRBV20-1 and TRBJ2-7, with the D gene call left open. The germline V gene (reference sequence) gives CDR1 as DFQATT and CDR2 as SNEGSKA. Trimming removed 4 bases from V and 3 bases from J, leaving 13 bases between the germline ends. Spanning cysteine to phenylalanine, the CDR3 consists of 13 amino acids. Only CDR3 DNA remains: 39 bases, in frame from the first base.